This TCR beta chain was identified during a study of CD8 T cells in Susac syndrome. The J segment lost 4 bases and the V segment lost 2 bases, leaving 12 bases of the junction unmatched. CDR1 and CDR2 from the germline V gene are LNHNV and YYDKDF (reference sequence). This CDR3 comprises 18 residues. In blood CD8+ and CD4+ T cells, TCR beta underwent sequencing. In contrast to the negatively isolated CD8+ and CD4+ T cells, TEMRA cells were FACS-enriched. RNA totalling about 0.45 to 1 ug underwent reverse transcription with random hexamers. By means of immunoSEQ multiplex PCR, TCR beta CDR3 spanning 54 Vbeta and 13 Jbeta underwent amplification. One entry per CDR3 protein, called by TCRdb with MiXCR from the immunoSEQ multiplex PCR reads. The sample carries some 76,000 distinct CDR3 sequences, about 91% recorded once.

Material: CD8+ T cells from PBMCs. The V gene is TRBV15, the J gene TRBJ2-1, with 9 bases identical to TRBD2. The sequence was obtained from a human donor with multiple sclerosis. This chain's CDR3 is CATSRPYHLAGDYNEQFF. DNA of the CDR3: TGTGCCACCAGCAGACCCTACCACTTAGCGGGGGATTACAATGAGCAGTTCTTC.